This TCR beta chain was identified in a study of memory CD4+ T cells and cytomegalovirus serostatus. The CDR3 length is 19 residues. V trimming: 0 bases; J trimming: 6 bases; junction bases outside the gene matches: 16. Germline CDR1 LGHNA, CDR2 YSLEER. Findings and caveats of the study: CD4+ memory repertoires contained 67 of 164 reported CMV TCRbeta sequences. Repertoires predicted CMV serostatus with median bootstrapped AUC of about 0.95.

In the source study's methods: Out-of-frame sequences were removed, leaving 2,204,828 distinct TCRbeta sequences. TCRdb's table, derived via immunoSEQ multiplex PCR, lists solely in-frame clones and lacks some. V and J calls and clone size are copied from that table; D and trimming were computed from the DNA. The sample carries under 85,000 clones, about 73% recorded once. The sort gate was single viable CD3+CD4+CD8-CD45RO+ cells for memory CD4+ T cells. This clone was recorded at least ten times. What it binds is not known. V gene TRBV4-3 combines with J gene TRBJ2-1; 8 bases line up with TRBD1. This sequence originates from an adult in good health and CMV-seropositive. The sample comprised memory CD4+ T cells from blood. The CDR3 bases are TGCGCCAGCAGCCAAGAACCTCCAACCCTGGACAGGGTGGTCAATGAGCAGTTCTTC. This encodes CASSQEPPTLDRVVNEQFF.